This T cell receptor beta chain derives from a study of blood T cell repertoires in COVID-19. Overall study context: Acute-phase and convalescent COVID-19 samples originated in the United States, Italy and Spain. The analysed material was cDNA or gDNA that came from T cells, B-cell-depleted T cells, or PBMCs.

Authors' methods: How many nucleated cells were present was estimated from reference gene primer amplification. Sequencing was performed with immunoSEQ multiplex PCR; in TCRdb, only in-frame clones are kept and a portion is missing. For V, J and clone size, that table is used; D and trimming come from the DNA. Here the sample spans about 200,000 clones, 84% being singletons. This sequence was found in a woman aged 45-65 years with active or convalescent COVID-19. The sequencing sample was made of peripheral blood.

This CDR3 is CATSPTGAETQYF. Here the CDR3 DNA reads TGTGCCACCAGCCCGACAGGGGCAGAGACCCAGTACTTC. The chain joins TRBV24-1 to TRBJ2-5; 8 bases fit TRBD1. The CDR3 consists of 13 residues. Germline V gives CDR1 KGHDR, CDR2 SFDVKD. V lost 7 bases, J lost 4 bases, and 4 bases stayed unmatched.